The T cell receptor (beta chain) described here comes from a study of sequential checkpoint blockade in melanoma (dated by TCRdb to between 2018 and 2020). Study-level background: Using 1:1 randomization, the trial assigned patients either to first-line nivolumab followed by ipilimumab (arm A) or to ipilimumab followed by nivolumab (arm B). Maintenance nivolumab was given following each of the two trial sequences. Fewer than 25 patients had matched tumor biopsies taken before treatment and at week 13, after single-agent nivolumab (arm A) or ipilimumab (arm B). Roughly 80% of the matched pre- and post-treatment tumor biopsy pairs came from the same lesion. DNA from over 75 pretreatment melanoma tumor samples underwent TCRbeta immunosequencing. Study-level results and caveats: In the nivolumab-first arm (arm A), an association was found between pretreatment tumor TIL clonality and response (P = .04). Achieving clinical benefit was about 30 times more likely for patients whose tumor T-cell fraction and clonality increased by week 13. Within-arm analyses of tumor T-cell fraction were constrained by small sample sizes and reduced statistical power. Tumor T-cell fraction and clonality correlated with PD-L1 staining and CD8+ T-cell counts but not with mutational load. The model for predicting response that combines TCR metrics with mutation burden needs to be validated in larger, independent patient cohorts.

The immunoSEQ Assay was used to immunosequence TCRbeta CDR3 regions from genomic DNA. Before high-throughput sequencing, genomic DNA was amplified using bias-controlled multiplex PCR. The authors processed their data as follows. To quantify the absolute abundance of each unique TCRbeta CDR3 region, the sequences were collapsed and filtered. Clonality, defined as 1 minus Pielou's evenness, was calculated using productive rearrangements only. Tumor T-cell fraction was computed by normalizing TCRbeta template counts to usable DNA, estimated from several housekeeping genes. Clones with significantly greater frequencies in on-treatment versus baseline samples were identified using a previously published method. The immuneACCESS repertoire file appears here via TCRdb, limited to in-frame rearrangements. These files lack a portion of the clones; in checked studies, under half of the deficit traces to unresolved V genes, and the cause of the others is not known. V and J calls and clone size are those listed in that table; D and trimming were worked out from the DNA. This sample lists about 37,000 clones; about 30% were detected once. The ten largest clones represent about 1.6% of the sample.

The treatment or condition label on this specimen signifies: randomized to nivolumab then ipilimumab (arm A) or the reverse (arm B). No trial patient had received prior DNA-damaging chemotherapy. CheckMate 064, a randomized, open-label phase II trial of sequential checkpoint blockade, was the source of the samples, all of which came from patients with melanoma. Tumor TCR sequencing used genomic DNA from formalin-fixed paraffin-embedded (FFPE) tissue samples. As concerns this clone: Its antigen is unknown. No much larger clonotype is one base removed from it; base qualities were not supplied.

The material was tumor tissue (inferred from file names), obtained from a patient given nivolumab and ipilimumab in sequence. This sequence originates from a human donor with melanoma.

The DNA reads TGTGCCAGCAGCTTAGGGACAGGGGAGATGGGGTACTTC. Its protein reads: CASSLGTGEMGYF. The rearranged segments are TRBV28 and TRBJ2-7; TRBD1 matches 10 bases in the middle. The CDR3 sequence holds 13 residues, the cysteine and phenylalanine included. The entry retains the CDR3 DNA only, 39 bases that are in frame from base 1. As encoded in the germline V gene, CDR1 is MDHEN while CDR2 is SYDVKM. Unmatched junction bases come to 11, with V trimmed by 6 bases and J by 12 bases.